The entry that follows covers one T cell receptor (beta chain) sequence. The antigen remains undetermined. With V trimmed by 0 bases and J by 6 bases, 3 bases remained unmatched. This CDR3 has 14 amino acids. CDR1 and CDR2 from the germline V gene are SGHNT and YYREEE (reference sequence). Primers for the PCR totalled 60 Vbeta and 13 Jbeta. The table came from immunoSEQ multiplex PCR; TCRdb's copy has only in-frame clones and leaves some out. The sample includes 150,000 to 250,000 clones, roughly 78% of them seen just once. This entry belongs to a study of cytomegalovirus exposure and HLA in healthy donors. Study-wide findings and caveats: Excluded were some V segments that proved indistinguishable, including TRBV6-2 and TRBV6-3. Information on immune exposure was restricted to one variable (CMV serostatus). The study put under 200 TCR beta chains on its list as cytomegalovirus-associated.

The TCR sequence derives from a girl aged 10 to 17 in good health and CMV-seropositive. This sequence joins TRBV5-4 and TRBJ2-4; 7 bases fit TRBD2. Material: PBMCs. CDR3 in DNA: TGTGCCAGCAGCTTGGAAGGACTAGGAAACATTCAGTACTTC. Residues: CASSLEGLGNIQYF.